This T cell receptor (beta chain) was profiled in a study of T cell responses to AZD1222 COVID-19 vaccine. Study-level findings and limits: A mostly white British donor set with more females was recruited, and clonal diversity was possibly underestimated. Researchers report vaccine-associated CD4 TCRs spanning spike, with dominance at 160-218 and 743-854. No day 14 peak samples; only post-peak repertoires were characterized. In the spike-specific TCR repertoire, nearly half reportedly target unmutated variant regions.

With respect to this clone: Its antigen is as yet unknown.

The CDR3 is 15 amino acids. The germline V gene has CDR1 SGHNT and CDR2 YENEEA. Trimming removed 0 bases from V and 2 bases from J, with 10 bases in between. The repertoire was sequenced with immunoSEQ multiplex PCR; TCRdb's copy has only in-frame clones and lacks some. The sample consists of about 120,000 clones, 75% to 95% of them appearing once. The gene calls are TRBV11-3 and TRBJ2-5; D unclear. The sequenced sample was peripheral blood, obtained 28 days after the second dose of the MenACWY control vaccine. This TCR was recovered from an adult who received the MenACWY meningococcal vaccine as a control. CDR3 bases: TGTGCCAGCAGCTTAGATATGGGCCATCAAGAGACCCAGTACTTC. This codes for CASSLDMGHQETQYF.